This entry concerns a single T cell receptor beta chain. Its antigen is not identified. Other DNA sequences in the sample encode the same CDR3. Both 60 Vbeta primers and 13 Jbeta primers went into the PCR. The protocol was immunoSEQ multiplex PCR, while the TCRdb copy is restricted to in-frame clones and leaves out a portion. The top ten clones hold roughly 2% of a sample with a few hundred thousand clones, 84% of them seen once. The data were taken from a study of cytomegalovirus exposure and HLA in healthy donors. Whole-study findings and limits: Across donors, sequencing depth was assumed by presence/absence analyses to be roughly uniform. TCR beta V- and J-gene trimming, according to a later analysis, was linked to a missense DCLRE1C variant. There were several of the most significant clusters that appeared linked to common viral pathogens in a later analysis.

The CDR3 runs 14 residues. V gave up 4 bases and J gave up 0 bases; unmatched junction bases: 4. Germline V gives CDR1 SQVTM, CDR2 ANQGSEA. This TCR derives from a woman in her thirties or forties in good health and CMV-seropositive. The sample was PBMCs. The chain couples TRBV29-1 to TRBJ2-7; 9 nucleotides match TRBD2. CDR3 nucleotides: TGCAGCGTTGGGAGCGGGAGGTCCTCCTACGAGCAGTACTTC. This codes for CSVGSGRSSYEQYF.